A single sample is the source of the 7 T cell receptor beta chains below, sequenced in a study of breast tumors, draining lymph nodes, adjacent tissues. In TCRdb, the multiplex PCR reads were re-called with MiXCR into one record per CDR3 protein. The table has more than 200,000 distinct CDR3 sequences, approximately 29% seen once. Breast cancer patients provided tissue from their axillary draining lymph nodes. Material for sequencing was axillary lymph node tissue. The receptor source for this set is a female donor with breast cancer. Some clones in this sample may be carry-over from other donors' samples.

This clonotype has ten or more counts. The chain couples TRBV13 to TRBJ2-4, with D hard to call. Germline values: CDR1 PRHDT, CDR2 FYEKMQ (reference sequence). The CDR3 covers 14 residues. Trimming cost V 3 bases and J 1 base, with 7 bases left between them. In DNA form, the CDR3 reads TGTGCCAGCAGCTTTAGGCAGGCCAAAAACATTCAGTACTTC. It specifies CASSFRQAKNIQYF.

In its sample, this clonotype was seen many times. This chain links TRBV5-6 with TRBJ2-3; D may be TRBD1 or TRBD2 (5 bases each). The CDR3 covers 16 residues. Deletions cut 0 bases from V and 1 base from J, with 12 bases between. Germline CDR1 reads SGHDT; CDR2 reads YYEEEE. The DNA for the CDR3 is TGTGCCAGCAGCTTGGGGGTATGGGACCGCACAGATACGCAGTATTTT. Protein product: CASSLGVWDRTDTQYF.

This clonotype occurred many times. The chain joins TRBV7-3 to TRBJ2-1; D not resolved. V lost 5 bases and J lost 5, with 7 bases in between. Looked up from germline, CDR1 is SGHTA and CDR2 is FQGTGA. This CDR3 comprises 12 residues. The CDR3 is CASSRLDNEQFF. CDR3 nucleotide sequence: TGTGCCAGCAGCCGATTAGACAATGAGCAGTTCTTC.

This clonotype has ten or more counts. V is TRBV9 and J is TRBJ1-4; unclear D gene. V shed 4 bases and J shed 10 bases, with 14 bases lying between them. Germline lookup yields CDR1 SGDLS and CDR2 YYNGEE. CDR3 length: 13 amino acids. CDR3 residues: CASSPQPEGKLFF. In nucleotides, the CDR3 is TGTGCCAGCAGCCCTCAGCCTGAGGGAAAACTGTTTTTT. The full variable domain, its missing parts supplied by reference TRBV9 and TRBJ1-4, is DSGVTQTPKHLITATGQRVTLRCSPRSGDLSVYWYQQSLDQGLQFLIQYYNGEERAKGNILERFSAQQFPDLHSELNLSSLELGDSALYFCASSPQPEGKLFFGSGTQLSVL.

The table lists this clonotype with many counts. The rearrangement links TRBV5-5 to TRBJ2-5; tentatively, D is TRBD1 or TRBD2 (5 bases each). Germline loops: CDR1 SGHKS, CDR2 YYEKEE (reference sequence). The CDR3 covers 14 residues. Trimming pared 4 bases from V and 1 base from J, leaving 11 bases between. CDR3 in amino acids: CASSPRGLQETQYF. The CDR3 DNA is TGTGCCAGCAGCCCGAGGGGCCTCCAAGAGACCCAGTACTTC.

A remark on this clonotype: Relative to the germline gene, one junction end is altered; a read error may explain this. The chain couples TRBV2 to TRBJ2-6; 9 bases map to TRBD2. This CDR3 has 18 residues. Germline lookup yields CDR1 SNHLY and CDR2 FYNNEI. The CDR3 nucleotides are TGTGCCAGCAGATCTAGCGGGGCTCTGTCTTCTGGGGCCAACGTCCTGACCTTC. Translated, it gives CASRSSGALSSGANVLTF.

With respect to this clonotype: A much larger clone differs by one base, so this may be a read error. The J gene is TRBJ2-1, the V gene TRBV3-1; no definite D call. The CDR3 is 12 residues long. Germline-derived CDR1 and CDR2 are LGHDT and YNNKEL (reference sequence). CDR3 bases: TGTGCCAGCAGCCAAGTCAGCAATGAGCAGTCCTTC. Protein product: CASSQVSNEQSF.